Following are 10 T cell receptor beta chains from one sample sequenced in a study of T cell responses to AZD1222 COVID-19 vaccine. The protocol was immunoSEQ multiplex PCR, while the TCRdb copy is restricted to in-frame clones and leaves out a portion. In the table there are around 150,000 clones, around 90% of which are singletons. The sequenced sample was peripheral blood, obtained on day 0 of AZD1222 vaccination. These receptors all come from an adult in good health.

Concerning this clone: At one end, the junction sequence differs from germline, possibly due to a read error. The chain carries TRBV7-7 and TRBJ1-1; no firm D call. This CDR3 has 15 amino acids. Germline V gene data show CDR1 as SSHAT and CDR2 as FNYEAQ (reference sequence). DNA for the CDR3: TGTGCTAGCAGCCCTAAAAGGAGAATGAACACTGAAGCTTTCTTT. This translates into CASSPKRRMNTEAFF.

V gene TRBV2 combines with J gene TRBJ1-6; 7 bases are shared with TRBD1. This CDR3 has 16 residues. Germline assignment: CDR1 SNHLY and CDR2 FYNNEI. The trim removed 5 bases at V and 6 bases at J, leaving 10 bases unmatched. CDR3 nucleotides: TGTGCCAGCAGTATACTAGGGGGCGCGGGTAATTCACCCCTCCACTTT. Translating it yields CASSILGGAGNSPLHF.

The chain carries TRBV19 and TRBJ1-2; TRBD1 might be the D (5 bases). CDR3 length: 14 amino acids. Looked up from germline, CDR1 is LNHDA and CDR2 is SQIVND (reference sequence). V lost 3 bases and J lost 13, with 21 bases in between. CDR3 in amino acids: CASSITGFARYPTF. The CDR3 DNA is TGTGCCAGTAGTATCACAGGATTTGCTCGGTACCCCACCTTC.

The chain couples TRBV6-5 to TRBJ1-2, with unresolved D. The CDR3 totals 12 residues. V dropped 6 bases and J dropped 4 bases, with 9 bases sitting between them. Germline values: CDR1 MNHEY, CDR2 SVGAGI. The CDR3 bases are TGTGCCAGCAGGACGGCTAGCTATGGCTACACCTTC. Amino acid sequence: CASRTASYGYTF.

This sequence joins TRBV3-1 (or the pseudogene TRBV3-2) and TRBJ1-1; the D is unclear. V lost 10 bases, J lost 4 bases, and 13 bases lay in between. Germline assignment: CDR1 LGHDT and CDR2 YNNKEL (reference sequence). The CDR3 sequence is 12 residues long. CDR3 region: CATGLAGTEAFF. The DNA of the CDR3 is TGTGCCACAGGACTGGCGGGCACTGAAGCTTTCTTT.

For this clone: Other DNA variants within this sample encode the same CDR3. V and J are TRBV30 and TRBJ1-1, with D perhaps matching TRBD1 (6 bases). The CDR3 length is 13 residues. Trimming shortened V by 0 bases and J by 4 bases, and 9 bases separated the two germline ends. CDR1 and CDR2 from the germline V gene are GTSNPN and SVGIG (reference sequence). The CDR3 is CAWSVRGGTEAFF. CDR3 nucleotide sequence: TGTGCCTGGAGTGTACGAGGGGGCACTGAAGCTTTCTTT.

The CDR3 coding sequence is TGTGCCAGCGGTTCCACTGCCACTTATGGCTACACCTTC. Translation: CASGSTATYGYTF. The chain links TRBV6-5 to TRBJ1-2, with unresolved D. Trimming removed 8 bases from V and 5 bases from J, with 15 bases in between. This CDR3 is 13 amino acids long. In germline, CDR1 is MNHEY, CDR2 SVGAGI.

The rearrangement uses TRBV19 and TRBJ1-2, with 7 positions matching TRBD1. CDR1 is LNHDA, CDR2 SQIVND, per germline (reference sequence). With 4 bases clipped from V and 0 bases from J, the junction kept 2 bases outside the gene matches. There are 14 residues in the CDR3. The DNA of the CDR3 is TGTGCCAGTAGTAGGGGACAGACTAACTATGGCTACACCTTC. The encoded protein is CASSRGQTNYGYTF.

The CDR3 loop is CASSPGLNEQFF. DNA for the CDR3: TGCGCCAGCAGCCCGGGTCTCAATGAGCAGTTCTTC. The J gene is TRBJ2-1, the V gene TRBV5-1; D unresolved. V lost 4 bases and J 6 bases, leaving 8 bases between the germline ends. In germline, CDR1 is SGHRS, CDR2 YFSETQ. The CDR3 extends over 12 amino acids. Full variable domain (rest looked up from reference TRBV5-1 and TRBJ2-1): KAGVTQTPRYLIKTRGQQVTLSCSPISGHRSVSWYQQTPGQGLQFLFEYFSETQRNKGNFPGRFSGRQFSNSRSEMNVSTLELGDSALYLCASSPGLNEQFFGPGTRLTVL.

The V gene is TRBV18, the J gene TRBJ2-1; unclear D gene. Germline lookup yields CDR1 KGHSH and CDR2 LQKENI. V lost 2 bases and J lost 0, with 11 bases in between. The CDR3 length is 16 residues. The CDR3 DNA reads TGTGCCAGCTCACCAAGTTGGTTGAGCTCCTACAATGAGCAGTTCTTC. This translates into CASSPSWLSSYNEQFF.